This T cell receptor beta chain was captured by sequencing in a study of response to subunit inactivated influenza vaccine listed by TCRdb under 2018. About the study as a whole: The study used deep quantitative T cell receptor repertoire profiling to track responses to a trivalent subunit inactivated influenza vaccine.

Broad study findings and their caveats: According to the authors, only a limited number of new T cells may be recruited by each seasonal influenza vaccination.

A distance of 13 bases separates the germline ends of V and J, which lose 5 bases and 5 bases respectively. Including cysteine and phenylalanine, the CDR3 has 14 amino acids. Kept here is only the CDR3 DNA, which spans 42 bases and is read in frame from base 1. Library creation used RT-PCR. The sequencer was an Illumina HiSeq 2500. TCRdb cleaned the public reads at Q25 with fastp, built clones with MiXCR and kept in-frame beta chains. Each record represents a unique CDR3 protein, reported with the most common genes and DNA among its rows. The sample contains around 850,000 distinct CDR3 sequences, less than 20% of them found a single time. The ten largest clones add up to roughly 11% of the sample. This clonotype was counted between two and nine times. It lacks a known antigen. It has no much larger one-base neighbor in the sample; base qualities were not kept.

The origin of this receptor is a man aged 45-60 years who received an inactivated influenza vaccine. Donor details come from another sample of the same person, matched by shared clones. Sequencing was performed on PBMCs from blood, taken 5 to 6 days after vaccination. The V gene is TRBV12-3 or TRBV12-4 and the J gene is TRBJ2-1; the D region possibly corresponds to TRBD1 (6 bases align). CDR3 sequence: CASSVVQGNNEQFF. The nucleotide sequence is TGTGCCAGCAGTGTTGTACAGGGTAACAATGAGCAGTTCTTC.